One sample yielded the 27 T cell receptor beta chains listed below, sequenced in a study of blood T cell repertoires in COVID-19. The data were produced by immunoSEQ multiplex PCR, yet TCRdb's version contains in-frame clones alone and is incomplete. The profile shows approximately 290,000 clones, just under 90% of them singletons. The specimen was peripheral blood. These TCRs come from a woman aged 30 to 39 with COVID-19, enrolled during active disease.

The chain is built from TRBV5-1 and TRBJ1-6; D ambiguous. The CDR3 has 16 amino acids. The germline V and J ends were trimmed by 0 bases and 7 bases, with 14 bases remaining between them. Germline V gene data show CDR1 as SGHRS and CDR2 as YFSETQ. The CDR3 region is CASSLVSGSLNSPLHF. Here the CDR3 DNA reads TGCGCCAGCAGCTTGGTGTCGGGTAGCCTAAATTCACCCCTCCACTTT.

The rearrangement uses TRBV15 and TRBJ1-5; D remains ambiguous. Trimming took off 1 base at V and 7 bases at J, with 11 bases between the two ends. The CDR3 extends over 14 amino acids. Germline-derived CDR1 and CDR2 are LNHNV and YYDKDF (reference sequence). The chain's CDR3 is CATSRGRERQPQHF. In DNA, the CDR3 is TGTGCCACCAGCAGAGGGAGGGAAAGGCAGCCCCAGCATTTT.

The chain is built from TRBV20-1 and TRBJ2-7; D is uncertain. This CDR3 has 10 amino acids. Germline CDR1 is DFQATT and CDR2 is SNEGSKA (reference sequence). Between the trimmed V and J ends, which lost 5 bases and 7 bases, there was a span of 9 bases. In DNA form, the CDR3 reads TGCAGTGCTTCGCGCTGGGAGCAGTACTTC. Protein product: CSASRWEQYF.

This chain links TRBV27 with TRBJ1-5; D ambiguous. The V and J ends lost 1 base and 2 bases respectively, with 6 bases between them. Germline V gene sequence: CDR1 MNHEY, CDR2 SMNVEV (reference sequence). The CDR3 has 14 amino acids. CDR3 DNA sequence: TGTGCCAGCAGTTTATGGTCGGGCAATCAGCCCCAGCATTTT. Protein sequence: CASSLWSGNQPQHF.

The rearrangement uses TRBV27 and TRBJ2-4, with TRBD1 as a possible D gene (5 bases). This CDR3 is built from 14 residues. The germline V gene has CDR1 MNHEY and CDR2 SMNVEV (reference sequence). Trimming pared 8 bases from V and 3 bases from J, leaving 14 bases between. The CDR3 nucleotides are TGTGCCAGCTCTCCAGGGATGGGCAAAAACATTCAGTACTTC. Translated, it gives CASSPGMGKNIQYF.

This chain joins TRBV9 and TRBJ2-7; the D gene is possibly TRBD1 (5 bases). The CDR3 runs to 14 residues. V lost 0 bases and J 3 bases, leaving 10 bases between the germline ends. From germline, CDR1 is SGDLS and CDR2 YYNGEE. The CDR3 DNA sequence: TGTGCCAGCAGCGTAGCGGTCCAGGGCTACGAGCAGTACTTC. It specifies CASSVAVQGYEQYF.

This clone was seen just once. The CDR3 DNA reads as TGTGCCAGCAGTCCAAGCTCAGGGGAGCGAATCACAGATACGCAGTATTTT. Translated, it gives CASSPSSGERITDTQYF. The rearrangement links TRBV27 to TRBJ2-3; a possible D gene is TRBD1 (6 bases). From germline, CDR1 is MNHEY and CDR2 SMNVEV (reference sequence). The CDR3 length is 17 residues. Trimming cost V 5 bases and J 2 bases, with 20 bases left between them.

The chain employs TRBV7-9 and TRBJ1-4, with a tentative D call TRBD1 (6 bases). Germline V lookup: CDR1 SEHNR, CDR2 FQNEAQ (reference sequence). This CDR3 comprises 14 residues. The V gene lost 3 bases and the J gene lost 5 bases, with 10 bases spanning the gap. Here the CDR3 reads CASSFGQLNEKLFF. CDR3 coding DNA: TGTGCCAGCAGCTTCGGACAGTTAAATGAAAAACTGTTTTTT.

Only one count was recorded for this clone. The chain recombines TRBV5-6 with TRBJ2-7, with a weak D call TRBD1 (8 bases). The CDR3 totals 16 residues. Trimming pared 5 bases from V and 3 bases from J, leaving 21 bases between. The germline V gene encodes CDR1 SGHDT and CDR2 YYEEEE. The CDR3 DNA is TGTGCCAGCAGAACACGGGGGGACAGGATGTTCTACGAGCAGTACTTC. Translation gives CASRTRGDRMFYEQYF.

DNA for the CDR3: TGTGCCACCAGCTCCAAGGAGCCCAATCAGCCCCAGCATTTT. As protein: CATSSKEPNQPQHF. The chain couples TRBV15 to TRBJ1-5; the D is unclear. Trimming cost V 5 bases and J 3 bases, with 11 bases left between them. Germline CDR1 and CDR2: LNHNV and YYDKDF (reference sequence). The CDR3 is 14 amino acids. Drawing the rest from reference TRBV15 and TRBJ1-5, the complete variable domain is DAMVIQNPRYQVTQFGKPVTLSCSQTLNHNVMYWYQQKSSQAPKLLFHYYDKDFNNEADTPDNFQSRRPNTSFCFLDIRSPGLGDTAMYLCATSSKEPNQPQHFGDGTRLSIL.

CDR3 sequence: CASTLFPNYGYTF. The CDR3 coding sequence is TGTGCCAGCACCCTATTTCCCAACTATGGCTACACCTTC. The gene calls are TRBV5-8 and TRBJ1-2, with D unresolved. The CDR3 is made up of 13 amino acids. CDR1 and CDR2 from the germline V gene are SGHTS and YDEGEE. V dropped 6 bases and J dropped 2 bases, with 11 bases sitting between them.

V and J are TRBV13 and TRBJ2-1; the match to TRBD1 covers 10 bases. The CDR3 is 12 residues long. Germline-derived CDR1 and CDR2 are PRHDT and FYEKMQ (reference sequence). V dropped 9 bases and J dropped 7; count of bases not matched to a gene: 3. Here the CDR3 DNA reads TGTGCCAGGGGACAGGGGAAGAATGAGCAGTTCTTC. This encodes CARGQGKNEQFF.

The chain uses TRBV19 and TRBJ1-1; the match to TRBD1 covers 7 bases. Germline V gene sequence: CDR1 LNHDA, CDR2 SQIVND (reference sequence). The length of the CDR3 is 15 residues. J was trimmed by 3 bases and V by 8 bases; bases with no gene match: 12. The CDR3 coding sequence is TGTGCCAGTTCGAAGGGACAGTCACCGGACACTGAAGCTTTCTTT. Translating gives CASSKGQSPDTEAFF.

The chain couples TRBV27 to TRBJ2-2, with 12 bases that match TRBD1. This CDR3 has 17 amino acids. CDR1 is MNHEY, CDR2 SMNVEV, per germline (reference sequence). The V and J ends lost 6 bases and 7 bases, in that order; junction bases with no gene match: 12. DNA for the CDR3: TGTGCCAGCAGCCCTCTCGGGACAGGGGGCGCAGGCGGGGAGCTGTTTTTT. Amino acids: CASSPLGTGGAGGELFF.

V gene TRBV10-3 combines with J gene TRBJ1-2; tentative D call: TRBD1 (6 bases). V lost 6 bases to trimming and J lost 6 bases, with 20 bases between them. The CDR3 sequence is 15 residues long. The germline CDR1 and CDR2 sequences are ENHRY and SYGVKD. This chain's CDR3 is CAISEAWTARDGYTF. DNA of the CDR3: TGTGCCATCAGCGAAGCCTGGACAGCCAGAGATGGCTACACCTTC.

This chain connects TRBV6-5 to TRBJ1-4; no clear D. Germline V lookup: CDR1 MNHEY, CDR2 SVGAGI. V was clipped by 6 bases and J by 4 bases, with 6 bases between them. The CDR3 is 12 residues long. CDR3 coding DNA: TGTGCCAGCAGGAAACTTAATGAAAAACTGTTTTTT. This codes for CASRKLNEKLFF.

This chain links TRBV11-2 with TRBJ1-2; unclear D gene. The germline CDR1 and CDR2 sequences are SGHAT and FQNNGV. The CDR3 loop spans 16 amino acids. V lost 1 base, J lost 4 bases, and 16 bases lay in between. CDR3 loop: CASSLVMRGPSYGYTF. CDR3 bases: TGTGCCAGCAGCTTAGTAATGAGAGGGCCGAGCTATGGCTACACCTTC.

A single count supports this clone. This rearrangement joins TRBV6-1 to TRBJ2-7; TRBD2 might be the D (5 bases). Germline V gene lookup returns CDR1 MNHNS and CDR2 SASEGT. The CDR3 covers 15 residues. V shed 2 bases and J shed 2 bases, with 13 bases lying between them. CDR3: CASSEFASYAYEQYF. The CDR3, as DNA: TGTGCCAGCAGTGAATTTGCTAGCTACGCCTACGAGCAGTACTTC.

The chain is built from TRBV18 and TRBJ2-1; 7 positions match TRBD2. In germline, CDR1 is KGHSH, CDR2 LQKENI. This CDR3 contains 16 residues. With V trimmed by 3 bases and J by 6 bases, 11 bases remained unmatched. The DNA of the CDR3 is TGTGCCAGCTCACCGTCGTCCCGGGAGCGGGGCAATGAGCAGTTCTTC. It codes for CASSPSSRERGNEQFF.

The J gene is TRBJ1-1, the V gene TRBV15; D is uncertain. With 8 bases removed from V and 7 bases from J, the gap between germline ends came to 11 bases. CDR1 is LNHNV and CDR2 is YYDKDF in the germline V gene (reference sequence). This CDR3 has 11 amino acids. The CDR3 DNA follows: TGTGCCACCGAAGACACCGTTGAAGCTTTCTTT. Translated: CATEDTVEAFF.

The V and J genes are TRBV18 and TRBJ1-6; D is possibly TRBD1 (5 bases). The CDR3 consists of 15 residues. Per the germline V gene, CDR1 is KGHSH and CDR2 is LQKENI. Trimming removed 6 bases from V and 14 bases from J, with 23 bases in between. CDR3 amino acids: CASSPFGAESGALHF. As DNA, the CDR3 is TGTGCCAGCTCCCCTTTTGGGGCGGAATCGGGAGCCCTCCACTTT. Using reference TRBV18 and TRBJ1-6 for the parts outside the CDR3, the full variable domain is NAGVMQNPRHLVRRRGQEARLRCSPMKGHSHVYWYRQLPEEGLKFMVYLQKENIIDESGMPKERFSAEFPKEGPSILRIQQVVRGDSAAYFCASSPFGAESGALHFGNGTRLTVT.

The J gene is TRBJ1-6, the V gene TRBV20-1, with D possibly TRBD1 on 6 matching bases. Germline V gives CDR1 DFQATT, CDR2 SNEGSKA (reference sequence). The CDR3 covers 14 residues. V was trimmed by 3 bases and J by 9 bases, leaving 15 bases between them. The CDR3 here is CSASTQVGGSPLHF. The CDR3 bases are TGCAGTGCTAGTACCCAGGTAGGGGGTTCACCCCTCCACTTT.

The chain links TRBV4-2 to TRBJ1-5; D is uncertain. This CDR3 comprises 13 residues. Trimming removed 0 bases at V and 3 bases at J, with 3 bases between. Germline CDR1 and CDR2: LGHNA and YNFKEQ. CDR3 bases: TGTGCCAGCAGCCAAGACTACAATCAGCCCCAGCATTTT. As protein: CASSQDYNQPQHF.

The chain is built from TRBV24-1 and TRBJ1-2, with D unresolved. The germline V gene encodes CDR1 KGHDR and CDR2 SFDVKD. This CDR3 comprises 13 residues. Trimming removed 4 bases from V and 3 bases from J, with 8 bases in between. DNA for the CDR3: TGTGCCACCAGTGAGAGTTTATACTATGGCTACACCTTC. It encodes CATSESLYYGYTF.

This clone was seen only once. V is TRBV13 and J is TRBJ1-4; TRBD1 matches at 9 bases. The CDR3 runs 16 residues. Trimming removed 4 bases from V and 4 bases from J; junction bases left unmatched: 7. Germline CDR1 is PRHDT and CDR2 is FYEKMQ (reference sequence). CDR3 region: CASSSRDRDINEKLFF. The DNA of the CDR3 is TGTGCCAGCAGCTCCCGGGACAGGGATATTAATGAAAAACTGTTTTTT.

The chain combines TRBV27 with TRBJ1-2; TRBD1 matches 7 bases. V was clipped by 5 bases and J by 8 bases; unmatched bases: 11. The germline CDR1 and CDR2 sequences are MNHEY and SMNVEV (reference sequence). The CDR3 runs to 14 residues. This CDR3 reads CASSPLRDRAGYTF. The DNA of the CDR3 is TGTGCCAGCAGTCCTCTACGAGACAGGGCCGGCTACACCTTC.

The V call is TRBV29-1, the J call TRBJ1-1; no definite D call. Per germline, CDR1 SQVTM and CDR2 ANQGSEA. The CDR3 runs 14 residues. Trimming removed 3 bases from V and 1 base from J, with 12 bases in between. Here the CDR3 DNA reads TGCAGCGTTGATCGGCGGAAGGAGAACACTGAAGCTTTCTTT. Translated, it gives CSVDRRKENTEAFF.